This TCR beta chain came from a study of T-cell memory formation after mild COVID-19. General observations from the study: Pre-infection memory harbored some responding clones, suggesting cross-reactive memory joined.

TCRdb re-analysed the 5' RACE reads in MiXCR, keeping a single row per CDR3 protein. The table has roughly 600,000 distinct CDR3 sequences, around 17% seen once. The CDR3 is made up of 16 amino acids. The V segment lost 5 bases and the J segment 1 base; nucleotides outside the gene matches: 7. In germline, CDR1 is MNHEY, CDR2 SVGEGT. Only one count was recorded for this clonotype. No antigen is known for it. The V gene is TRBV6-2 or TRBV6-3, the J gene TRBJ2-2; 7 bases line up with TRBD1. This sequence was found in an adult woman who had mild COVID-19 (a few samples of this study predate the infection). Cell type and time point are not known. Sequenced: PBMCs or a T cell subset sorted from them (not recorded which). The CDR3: CASSGRQGQNTGELFF. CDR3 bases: TGTGCCAGCAGTGGGCGACAGGGCCAGAACACCGGGGAGCTGTTTTTT.